This T cell receptor beta chain was recorded in a study of OX40 agonist ivuxolimab in advanced cancers. The assay was immunoSEQ multiplex PCR, and TCRdb's table has in-frame clones only and misses some. This sample has tens of thousands of clones, with 83% found just once. The sequence was obtained from an adult with an advanced solid tumor such as melanoma, head and neck, liver or kidney cancer. Sample: CD4+ or CD8+ T cells sorted from blood, taken in a trial of the OX40 agonist ivuxolimab.

The CDR3 DNA is TGTGCCAGCAGCTTAGAGGGTGGGGGGGCGATACTCAATGAGCAGTTCTTC. This sequence encodes CASSLEGGGAILNEQFF. The chain uses TRBV11-1 and TRBJ2-1; D perhaps matches TRBD2 (7 bases). This CDR3 has 17 residues. Trimming took 1 base from V and 6 from J, leaving 19 bases between them. Germline CDR1 and CDR2: SGHAT and FQDESV (reference sequence).